This entry features one T cell receptor (beta chain) sequence. Antigen unknown. Sample time point: week 23, last vaccination. One vaccine dose held 300 ug of mutant IDH1 20-mer peptide and came with topical imiquimod. The source of the sample is a study of a mutant IDH1 vaccine in newly diagnosed glioma. Study context: Patients in the study were vaccinated eight times, receiving shots in weeks 1, 3, 5, 7, 11, 15, 19 and 23. The first vaccination came 4-6 weeks after radiotherapy alone, or with temozolomide cycles. Averaging roughly 40 years of age, treated patients were roughly 60% male and approximately 38% female.

Sequenced by immunoSEQ multiplex PCR; TCRdb stores in-frame clones only, minus some. This table has roughly 43,000 clones, approximately 84% appearing once. The receptor was derived from a woman in her late teens or twenties with glioma. Some clones in this sample may be carry-over from other donors' samples. This specimen consisted of PBMCs, obtained from a glioma patient whose treatment included an IDH1 peptide vaccine.

CDR3 sequence (DNA): TGTGCCAGCAGCTCCTCCGGGGGATTTAATGAAAAACTGTTTTTT. This encodes CASSSSGGFNEKLFF. This chain connects TRBV7-9 to TRBJ1-4; D may be TRBD1 (5 bases). CDR1 SEHNR and CDR2 FQNEAQ come from the germline V gene (reference sequence). The CDR3 consists of 15 residues. Trimming stripped 4 bases from V and 4 bases from J, with 13 bases between.